This TCR beta chain came from a study of cytomegalovirus exposure and HLA in healthy donors. Study-level points and caveats: Cytomegalovirus association was listed for roughly 160 TCR beta chains. The authors later found TCR association rates varying by HLA locus, with DRB1 most and HLA-C fewest. Usually a TCR sequence was rare, but some public TCRs were found in many donors. Several top significant clusters appeared, in a later analysis, to be linked to common viral pathogens.

The study ran its PCR with 60 Vbeta and 13 Jbeta primers. Assay: immunoSEQ multiplex PCR; the TCRdb copy retains only in-frame clones and omits some. The sample has around 200,000 clones, approximately 88% seen once. Looked up from germline, CDR1 is KGHSH and CDR2 is LQKENI. The CDR3 is 20 amino acids. The count of this clone is one. The antigen remains unidentified. Compared with germline, one end of the junction differs, possibly owing to a read error. The V gene is TRBV18, the J gene TRBJ2-1; 8 nucleotides agree with TRBD2. The specimen sequenced was PBMCs. The receptor was isolated from a woman aged 50 to 60 in good health and CMV-seropositive. CDR3 sequence (DNA): TGTGCCGGCTCACCTCTCCCGGGGAGCGGGGGCAACTTTAACTACAATGAGCAGTTCTTC. This translates into CAGSPLPGSGGNFNYNEQFF. The whole variable domain, remainder taken from reference TRBV18 and TRBJ2-1, is NAGVMQNPRHLVRRRGQEARLRCSPMKGHSHVYWYRQLPEEGLKFMVYLQKENIIDESGMPKERFSAEFPKEGPSILRIQQVVRGDSAAYFCAGSPLPGSGGNFNYNEQFFGPGTRLTVL.